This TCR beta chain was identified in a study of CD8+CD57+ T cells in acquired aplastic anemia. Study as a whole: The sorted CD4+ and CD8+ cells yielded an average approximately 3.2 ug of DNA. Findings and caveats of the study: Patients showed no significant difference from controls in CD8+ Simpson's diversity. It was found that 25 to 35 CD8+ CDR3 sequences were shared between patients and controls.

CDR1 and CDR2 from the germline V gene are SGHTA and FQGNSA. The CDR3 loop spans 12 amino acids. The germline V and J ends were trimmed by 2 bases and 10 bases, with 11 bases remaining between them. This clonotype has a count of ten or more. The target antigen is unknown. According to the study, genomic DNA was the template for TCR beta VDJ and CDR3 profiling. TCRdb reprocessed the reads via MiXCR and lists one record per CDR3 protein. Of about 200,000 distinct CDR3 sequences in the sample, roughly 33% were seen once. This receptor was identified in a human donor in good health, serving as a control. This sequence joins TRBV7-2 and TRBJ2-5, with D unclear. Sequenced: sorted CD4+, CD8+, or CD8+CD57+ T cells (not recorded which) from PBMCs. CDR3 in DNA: TGTGCCAGCAGCTTACCCCCTGGGGACCAGTACTTC. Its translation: CASSLPPGDQYF.